A selection of T cell receptor beta chains follows, all from one sample in a study of blood T cell repertoires in COVID-19. Method: immunoSEQ multiplex PCR; TCRdb's copy keeps in-frame clones and lacks some. The sample consists of about 250,000 clones, about four fifths of them appearing once. Material: peripheral blood. The receptors were gathered from a man at least 80 years old with acute or convalescent COVID-19. The CDR3 runs from the conserved cysteine through the conserved F or W. Each record gives: clone size, V gene, J gene, CDR3 length, CDR3 protein. Rows give clone size only sometimes, using once, few, many, or a class for an expanded clone.

once,TRBV9,TRBJ1-6,15,CASSVASGYNSPLHF
.,TRBV5-4,TRBJ1-2,14,CASSLGQGARGYTF
.,TRBV28,TRBJ2-3,17,CASSLWTSGASTDTQYF
.,TRBV3-1/TRBV3-2,TRBJ1-2,13,CASSPGQGAGYTF
.,TRBV15,TRBJ2-3,15,CATSGLRVGTDTQYF
.,TRBV7-9,TRBJ1-6,15,CASSYIGVPNSPLHF
.,TRBV2,TRBJ1-5,15,CASRARLGGIQPQHF
.,TRBV21-1,TRBJ1-2,14,CASSKGRDSYGYTF
.,TRBV30,TRBJ1-6,16,CAWSDPGTGLNSPLHF
once,TRBV19,TRBJ1-2,12,CASSSQGSGYTF
.,TRBV4-1,TRBJ2-2,18,CASSPGLLTQTNTGELFF
.,TRBV15,TRBJ2-7,17,CATSTPWGDRGLYEQYF
.,TRBV5-1,TRBJ2-5,16,CASSFLGLNTQETQYF
.,TRBV2,TRBJ2-6,19,CASSFPTSGNLAGANVLTF
.,TRBV5-6,TRBJ1-5,17,CASSTARGARSNQPQHF
.,TRBV4-1,TRBJ1-6,15,CASSQVQPYNSPLHF
.,TRBV27,TRBJ1-6,16,CASSSQLGTGFSPLHF
.,TRBV12-3/TRBV12-4,TRBJ1-3,13,CASSTGDWGTIYF
.,TRBV21-1,TRBJ2-7,18,CASSNVGYGRESSYEQYF
.,TRBV5-8,TRBJ1-2,16,CASSLAGQALNLGYTF
.,TRBV11-1,TRBJ2-7,14,CASSFRLAGDEQYF
.,TRBV18,TRBJ2-2,16,CASSLRQGAATGELFF
.,TRBV11-2,TRBJ1-1,16,CASSFPGEQGRFRAFF
.,TRBV3-1/TRBV3-2,TRBJ1-4,16,CASSQGSAGGREKLFF
once,TRBV28,TRBJ1-1,16,CASSLPAGGGLTEAFF
.,TRBV28,TRBJ1-5,13,CASSSLSNQPQHF
once,TRBV2,TRBJ2-3,13,CASSGQDSDTQYF
.,TRBV5-6,TRBJ2-7,14,CASSFGARGDWKDF
.,TRBV5-5,TRBJ1-2,12,CASSRAEVGYTF
.,TRBV6-5,TRBJ1-6,15,CASILRGQGKSPLHF
.,TRBV19,TRBJ2-1,14,CASSVRQGVNEQFF
.,TRBV24-1,TRBJ2-3,17,CATSDSLAGGDWNTQYF
.,TRBV7-2,TRBJ1-3,19,CASSLAPGRHPLSRNTIYF
.,TRBV5-1,TRBJ2-1,16,CASSSQPGLLTNEQFF
.,TRBV5-1,TRBJ2-7,15,CASSLDLAYRGEQYF
.,TRBV28,TRBJ1-1,14,CASSVGARNTEAFF
.,TRBV19,TRBJ2-7,14,CASSNRGHSYEQYF
.,TRBV19,TRBJ2-7,15,CASRRAGTGMREQYF
.,TRBV6-6,TRBJ2-3,15,CASSYESLVPDTQYF